A single sample gave rise to the 13 T cell receptor beta chains below, sequenced in a study of blood T cell repertoires in COVID-19. The protocol was immunoSEQ multiplex PCR, while the TCRdb copy is restricted to in-frame clones and leaves out a portion. The table shows 90,000 to 120,000 clones, with around 83% occurring only once. Sequencing used peripheral blood. These TCRs come from a man between 65 and 85 years old with acute or convalescent COVID-19.

The rearrangement links TRBV7-2 to TRBJ2-2; a weak D match, TRBD1 (6 bases). In germline, CDR1 is SGHTA, CDR2 FQGNSA. Trimming took off 6 bases at V and 6 bases at J, with 11 bases between the two ends. The CDR3 spans 13 residues. The CDR3 coding sequence is TGTGCCAGCAGACGAGGGGGTTCCGGGGAGCTGTTTTTT. Translated, it gives CASRRGGSGELFF. Combining the CDR3 with reference TRBV7-2 and TRBJ2-2 gives the whole variable domain GAGVSQSPSNKVTEKGKDVELRCDPISGHTALYWYRQSLGQGLEFLIYFQGNSAPDKSGLPSDRFSAERTGGSVSTLTIQRTQQEDSAVYLCASRRGGSGELFFGEGSRLTVL.

V and J are TRBV11-3 and TRBJ2-3, with 8 bases aligning to TRBD1. Germline V gives CDR1 SGHNT, CDR2 YENEEA. Germline trimming cut 3 bases from V and 4 bases from J; bases unmatched to any gene: 6. This CDR3 has 15 residues. The CDR3 DNA follows: TGTGCCAGCAGCTTCCAGGGGGCAGTCTCAGATACGCAGTATTTT. Translation gives CASSFQGAVSDTQYF.

The chain is built from TRBV19 and TRBJ2-7, with a tentative D call TRBD1 (6 bases). This CDR3 contains 12 residues. The germline CDR1 and CDR2 sequences are LNHDA and SQIVND (reference sequence). Trimming pared 4 bases from V and 5 bases from J, leaving 9 bases between. This CDR3 is CASSTQGHEQYF. The CDR3 DNA reads TGTGCCAGTAGTACTCAGGGGCACGAGCAGTACTTC. Full variable domain (rest looked up from reference TRBV19 and TRBJ2-7): DGGITQSPKYLFRKEGQNVTLSCEQNLNHDAMYWYRQDPGQGLRLIYYSQIVNDFQKGDIAEGYSVSREKKESFPLTVTSAQKNPTAFYLCASSTQGHEQYFGPGTRLTVT.

The chain uses TRBV9 and TRBJ2-2, with 12 bases fitting TRBD2. CDR1 is SGDLS, CDR2 YYNGEE, per germline. V lost 0 bases and J lost 6; bases outside the gene matches: 0. The CDR3 has 15 residues. This CDR3 is CASSVASGGAGELFF. In nucleotides, the CDR3 is TGTGCCAGCAGCGTAGCTAGCGGGGGGGCCGGGGAGCTGTTTTTT.

This clone has only one observation. The chain combines TRBV2 with TRBJ1-5; no reliable D call. This CDR3 spans 12 amino acids. Germline CDR1 SNHLY, CDR2 FYNNEI. V was cut by 4 bases and J by 6 bases, with 7 bases left in between. The CDR3 DNA reads TGTGCCAGCAGTGCAGTGGCTCAGCCCCAGCATTTT. It yields the protein CASSAVAQPQHF.

The J gene is TRBJ2-3, the V gene TRBV9, with TRBD2 matching over 9 bases. Germline V CDR1 and CDR2: SGDLS, YYNGEE. The CDR3 is 17 residues long. Unmatched junction bases numbered 9, after V lost 3 bases and J lost 1 base. CDR3 DNA: TGTGCCAGCAGCGAATTACGCGGGGGGGCCCGCACAGATACGCAGTATTTT. It is translated as CASSELRGGARTDTQYF.

V is TRBV7-2 and J is TRBJ2-1; 7 nucleotides align to TRBD2. This CDR3 has 14 residues. The J segment lost 7 bases and the V segment lost 2 bases, leaving 5 bases of the junction unmatched. Germline CDR1 SGHTA, CDR2 FQGNSA. The CDR3 sequence is CASSLWGGENEQFF. CDR3 bases: TGTGCCAGCAGCTTATGGGGAGGGGAGAATGAGCAGTTCTTC. The full variable domain, in which reference TRBV7-2 and TRBJ2-1 provide the parts outside the CDR3, is GAGVSQSPSNKVTEKGKDVELRCDPISGHTALYWYRQSLGQGLEFLIYFQGNSAPDKSGLPSDRFSAERTGGSVSTLTIQRTQQEDSAVYLCASSLWGGENEQFFGPGTRLTVL.

J is TRBJ1-2 and V is TRBV12-5; D is unclear. CDR3 length equals 11 residues. CDR1 LGHNT and CDR2 FRNRAP come from the germline V gene. V lost 5 bases to trimming and J lost 11 bases, with 12 bases between them. As DNA, the CDR3 is TGTGCTAGTGGTGACACCGTTCGGTACACCTTC. Residues: CASGDTVRYTF.

The chain combines TRBV5-1 with TRBJ1-1; D call uncertain. CDR1 and CDR2 from the germline V gene are SGHRS and YFSETQ. The CDR3 is made up of 14 amino acids. V lost 4 bases to trimming and J lost 4 bases, with 14 bases between them. The CDR3 region has the DNA TGCGCCAGCAGCCCCGGGGTTCGGGGCACTGAAGCTTTCTTT. Amino acid sequence: CASSPGVRGTEAFF.

The genes are TRBV19 and TRBJ1-2; TRBD1 aligns across 7 bases. J lost 8 bases, V lost 4 bases, and 10 bases had no gene match. The CDR3 runs 14 residues. CDR1 and CDR2 (germline): LNHDA, SQIVND (reference sequence). CDR3 in amino acids: CASSKGTEIAGYTF. The CDR3 region has the DNA TGTGCCAGTAGTAAGGGGACAGAAATAGCCGGCTACACCTTC.

There are a few counts of this clone. V gene TRBV5-1 combines with J gene TRBJ2-2; 8 bases line up with TRBD1. CDR1 is SGHRS and CDR2 is YFSETQ in the germline V gene. The V segment lost 5 bases and the J segment 5 bases; nucleotides outside the gene matches: 8. The CDR3 has 15 amino acids. The CDR3 here is CASSFGQGGTGELFF. Written as DNA, the CDR3 is TGCGCCAGCAGTTTCGGACAGGGTGGTACCGGGGAGCTGTTTTTT.

The chain has TRBV4-3 and TRBJ2-2, with D possibly being TRBD2 (5 bases). The germline gives CDR1 LGHNA, CDR2 YSLEER. V was clipped by 3 bases and J by 0 bases, with 17 bases between them. The length of the CDR3 is 18 residues. The CDR3 loop reads CASSQDAYSGSNTGELFF. The CDR3 DNA sequence: TGCGCCAGCAGCCAGGACGCGTACTCGGGGTCGAACACCGGGGAGCTGTTTTTT.

The V call is TRBV27, the J call TRBJ1-2, with 9 positions matching TRBD1. Germline trimming cut 6 bases from V and 2 bases from J; bases unmatched to any gene: 7. There are 15 residues in the CDR3. The germline V gene encodes CDR1 MNHEY and CDR2 SMNVEV (reference sequence). This CDR3 reads CASSPRDRVNYGYTF. DNA of the CDR3: TGTGCCAGCAGCCCCCGGGACAGGGTAAACTATGGCTACACCTTC.